Below are 24 T cell receptor beta chains sequenced from a single sample in a study of shared clonotypes between healthy human individuals. The data were produced by immunoSEQ multiplex PCR, yet TCRdb's version contains in-frame clones alone and is incomplete. Among 600,000 to 800,000 clones listed, over 55% were seen once. The sample taken for sequencing was memory CD4+ T cells sorted from blood. Noted subset: CD45RA-negative fraction. The receptor source for this set is a woman aged 30 to 39 in good health.

This clone was seen only once. This specimen includes other DNA sequences encoding the same CDR3. CDR3 sequence (DNA): TGCAGCGTCTTTAAAGAGACCCAGTACTTC. As protein: CSVFKETQYF. The chain has TRBV29-1 and TRBJ2-5; no reliable D call. The CDR3 totals 10 residues. Per the germline V gene, CDR1 is SQVTM and CDR2 is ANQGSEA. V was pared by 6 bases and J by 3 bases, with 5 bases between.

This chain joins TRBV28 and TRBJ1-1; D remains unclear. The CDR3 length is 14 residues. V lost 6 bases and J lost 0, with 11 bases in between. Germline-derived CDR1 and CDR2 are MDHEN and SYDVKM. The chain's CDR3 is CASRRRGVNTEAFF. CDR3 bases: TGTGCCAGCAGGAGGCGCGGGGTGAACACTGAAGCTTTCTTT.

A single count supports this clone. This sequence joins TRBV27 and TRBJ2-3; D is ambiguous. CDR1 MNHEY and CDR2 SMNVEV come from the germline V gene (reference sequence). CDR3 length: 14 residues. The V end lost 3 bases, the J end lost 8 bases, and 15 bases lay between the germline ends. CDR3 in DNA: TGTGCCAGCAGTTTCGTAGGCCTTTACGGTACGCAGTATTTT. The encoded protein is CASSFVGLYGTQYF.

The V call is TRBV28, the J call TRBJ2-1; 8 bases are a match to TRBD2. V lost 8 bases, J lost 4 bases, and 13 bases stayed unmatched. The CDR3 is 16 residues long. Germline lookup yields CDR1 MDHEN and CDR2 SYDVKM. The DNA for the CDR3 is TGTGCCAGCTTCCCCTCGTCAGCGGGAGCTTACAATGAGCAGTTCTTC. This encodes CASFPSSAGAYNEQFF.

This chain connects TRBV7-2 to TRBJ1-2; perhaps TRBD1 as D (6 bases). V was pared by 2 bases and J by 3 bases, with 13 bases between. Germline CDR1 is SGHTA and CDR2 is FQGNSA. This CDR3 has 15 residues. The CDR3 DNA follows: TGTGCCAGCAGCTTAAAGAGGGGGGTAGACTATGGCTACACCTTC. The encoded protein is CASSLKRGVDYGYTF. Supplemented by reference TRBV7-2 and TRBJ1-2, the full variable domain reads GAGVSQSPSNKVTEKGKDVELRCDPISGHTALYWYRQSLGQGLEFLIYFQGNSAPDKSGLPSDRFSAERTGGSVSTLTIQRTQQEDSAVYLCASSLKRGVDYGYTFGSGTRLTVV.

This clone was found a few times. The chain has TRBV5-1 and TRBJ1-2; 9 bases agree with TRBD1. The CDR3 consists of 15 residues. The junction had 11 bases not matched to a gene; V was cut back by 4 bases and J by 7 bases. Germline V gene lookup returns CDR1 SGHRS and CDR2 YFSETQ. The CDR3 sequence: CASSKGDREGGGYTF. The DNA of the CDR3 is TGCGCCAGCAGCAAGGGGGACAGGGAAGGTGGTGGCTACACCTTC. The whole variable domain, remainder taken from reference TRBV5-1 and TRBJ1-2, is KAGVTQTPRYLIKTRGQQVTLSCSPISGHRSVSWYQQTPGQGLQFLFEYFSETQRNKGNFPGRFSGRQFSNSRSEMNVSTLELGDSALYLCASSKGDREGGGYTFGSGTRLTVV.

This chain uses TRBV19 with TRBJ2-6; 10 nucleotides align to TRBD1. This CDR3 comprises 18 residues. V shed 5 bases and J 1 base; nucleotides not matched to a gene: 8. CDR1 is LNHDA, CDR2 SQIVND, per germline (reference sequence). DNA for the CDR3: TGTGCCAGTAGTCAAAGGGGGACAGGGGTTTCTGGGGCCAACGTCCTGACTTTC. Its protein product is CASSQRGTGVSGANVLTF.

CDR3 DNA sequence: TGTGCCTGGAGTCCTGGTATTTATGGCTACACCTTC. The encoded protein is CAWSPGIYGYTF. The rearrangement links TRBV30 to TRBJ1-2; D is unresolved. This CDR3 spans 12 amino acids. With 2 bases removed from V and 5 bases from J, the gap between germline ends came to 9 bases. Germline CDR1 GTSNPN, CDR2 SVGIG (reference sequence).

This clone showed up just a few times. The V and J genes are TRBV5-1 and TRBJ1-1, with D unresolved. This CDR3 comprises 13 residues. Germline assignment: CDR1 SGHRS and CDR2 YFSETQ. V lost 0 bases, J lost 4 bases, and 7 bases lay in between. The CDR3 region is CASSLGASTEAFF. CDR3 nucleotide sequence: TGCGCCAGCAGCTTGGGCGCGAGCACTGAAGCTTTCTTT.

This clone showed up just a few times. J is TRBJ1-2 and V is TRBV5-1, with 7 bases fitting TRBD1. This CDR3 contains 13 residues. V shed 3 bases and J 5 bases; nucleotides not matched to a gene: 4. The V gene's germline CDR1 is SGHRS and CDR2 YFSETQ. CDR3 loop: CASSWGTAYGYTF. CDR3 sequence (DNA): TGCGCCAGCAGCTGGGGGACAGCTTATGGCTACACCTTC.

The rearrangement uses TRBV6-1 and TRBJ1-1, with a weak D call TRBD1 (6 bases). The germline V gene has CDR1 MNHNS and CDR2 SASEGT. V lost 5 bases, J lost 1 base, and 14 bases lay in between. The CDR3 is 15 amino acids. The CDR3 DNA sequence: TGTGCCAGCAGTAAGATAGGGGGGGGGAACACTGAAGCTTTCTTT. Translating gives CASSKIGGGNTEAFF.

The CDR3 spells CASSLQDIRNTEAFF. Written as DNA, the CDR3 is TGCGCCAGCAGCCTTCAGGACATTAGGAACACTGAAGCTTTCTTT. This chain joins TRBV5-1 and TRBJ1-1; tentative D call: TRBD1 (5 bases). The CDR3 length is 15 residues. Germline lookup yields CDR1 SGHRS and CDR2 YFSETQ. The ends were cut back, 4 bases at V and 1 base at J, with 14 bases in the middle.

The chain joins TRBV7-9 to TRBJ1-5; the D is unclear. The CDR3 runs to 12 residues. V gave up 5 bases and J gave up 6 bases, with 8 bases separating them. CDR1 SEHNR and CDR2 FQNEAQ come from the germline V gene (reference sequence). CDR3 protein: CASSDQTQPQHF. The CDR3 DNA reads as TGTGCCAGCAGCGACCAGACTCAGCCCCAGCATTTT.

The gene calls are TRBV19 and TRBJ1-1; D possibly corresponds to TRBD1 (5 bases). The CDR3 loop spans 13 amino acids. V was cut by 8 bases and J by 2 bases, with 12 bases left in between. CDR1 and CDR2 (germline): LNHDA, SQIVND (reference sequence). This CDR3 is CASSRVQNTEAFF. The DNA for the CDR3 is TGTGCCAGTTCCAGGGTCCAAAACACTGAAGCTTTCTTT.

The V gene is TRBV6-4, the J gene TRBJ1-2; D remains ambiguous. The V gene lost 2 bases and the J gene lost 5 bases, with 15 bases spanning the gap. Germline CDR1 MRHNA, CDR2 SNTAGT. The CDR3 is 15 amino acids. The DNA of the CDR3 is TGTGCCAGCAGTGACGGGTCTCCCGGAGGGTATGGCTACACCTTC. Its protein is CASSDGSPGGYGYTF.

The V gene is TRBV4-1, the J gene TRBJ2-1; 8 bases match TRBD2. Germline V gene sequence: CDR1 MGHRA, CDR2 YSYEKL. The CDR3 is made up of 16 amino acids. Trimming removed 0 bases from V and 3 bases from J; junction bases left unmatched: 4. CDR3 protein: CASSQEVAGSYNEQFF. CDR3 bases: TGCGCCAGCAGCCAAGAAGTAGCGGGAAGCTACAATGAGCAGTTCTTC.

This clone was seen a few times. The chain carries TRBV5-4 and TRBJ2-7, with D possibly being TRBD1 (6 bases). The germline V gene has CDR1 SGHNT and CDR2 YYREEE (reference sequence). V was shortened by 4 bases and J by 1 base, with 9 bases between the two germline ends. The CDR3 spans 13 residues. The CDR3, as DNA: TGTGCCAGCAGCCCACAGGGTTCCTACGAGCAGTACTTC. Amino acid sequence: CASSPQGSYEQYF.

This clone was detected ten times or more. The chain combines TRBV7-2 with TRBJ2-7, with a weak D call TRBD1 (7 bases). Trimming left V 5 bases short and J 0 bases short, with 11 bases between. Per the germline V gene, CDR1 is SGHTA and CDR2 is FQGNSA. The CDR3 sequence is 14 residues long. The DNA of the CDR3 is TGTGCCAGCAGCGCCAGGGGGGACTCCTACGAGCAGTACTTC. This codes for CASSARGDSYEQYF.

The chain has TRBV4-1 and TRBJ2-5; the D gene is possibly TRBD1 (6 bases). In germline, CDR1 is MGHRA, CDR2 YSYEKL. CDR3 size: 15 residues. V lost 3 bases, J lost 4 bases, and 15 bases lay in between. The CDR3 is CASSQSRTVVETQYF. In DNA form, the CDR3 reads TGCGCCAGCAGCCAGTCCCGGACAGTCGTAGAGACCCAGTACTTC.

This clone has a single count. The chain links TRBV9 to TRBJ2-1; no firm D call. Germline V CDR1 and CDR2: SGDLS, YYNGEE. There are 14 residues in the CDR3. V lost 1 base, J lost 5 bases, and 10 bases lay in between. CDR3 region: CASSVTEINNEQFF. CDR3 sequence (DNA): TGTGCCAGCAGCGTAACGGAGATAAACAATGAGCAGTTCTTC.

The chain employs TRBV5-1 and TRBJ2-5; possible D gene TRBD1, 6 bases. The CDR3 is made up of 16 amino acids. From germline, CDR1 is SGHRS and CDR2 YFSETQ. With 0 bases removed from V and 6 bases from J, the gap between germline ends came to 18 bases. The chain's CDR3 is CASSLALTIRGQTQYF. CDR3 nucleotides: TGCGCCAGCAGCTTGGCCTTAACGATCAGGGGACAGACCCAGTACTTC.

The chain employs TRBV19 and TRBJ1-2; D is undetermined. Trimming cost V 3 bases and J 3 bases, with 8 bases left between them. Germline V gives CDR1 LNHDA, CDR2 SQIVND (reference sequence). The CDR3 has 13 residues. The CDR3 sequence: CASSMNRHYGYTF. Written as DNA, the CDR3 is TGTGCCAGTAGTATGAACAGACACTATGGCTACACCTTC.

The V call is TRBV11-2, the J call TRBJ2-4, with TRBD2 identical over 12 bases. CDR1 and CDR2 (germline): SGHAT, FQNNGV. This CDR3 is 16 amino acids long. J gave up 8 bases and V 4 bases, and 9 bases lay outside the gene matches. CDR3 sequence: CASSSTSGSWEDIQYF. CDR3 sequence (DNA): TGTGCCAGCAGCTCGACTAGCGGGAGTTGGGAGGACATTCAGTACTTC.

The rearrangement uses TRBV7-3 and TRBJ2-1; TRBD1 or TRBD2 may be the D gene (5 bases each). Germline V gene lookup returns CDR1 SGHTA and CDR2 FQGTGA. The V end lost 5 bases, the J end lost 5 bases, and 10 bases lay between the germline ends. This CDR3 contains 13 residues. The CDR3 DNA is TGTGCCAGCAGCCAGGGAGTTCACAATGAGCAGTTCTTC. It translates to CASSQGVHNEQFF.